The count of the clone carrying this T cell receptor (beta chain) is one. Its specificity is unknown. TCRdb's table, derived via immunoSEQ multiplex PCR, lists solely in-frame clones and lacks some. The data hold tens of thousands of clones, with roughly nine tenths observed a single time. This CDR3 spans 15 amino acids. Germline loops: CDR1 MNHEY, CDR2 SVGAGI. V lost 2 bases to trimming and J lost 3 bases; unmatched junction nucleotides: 5. This sample is part of a study of graft-versus-host responses after intestinal transplantation. Material: unstimulated CD4+ T cells sorted from spleen or lymph node cells, obtained before intestinal transplant. The chain employs TRBV6-5 and TRBJ1-2; 8 bases agree with TRBD1. The receptor was derived from a human donor who received an intestinal transplant. Here the CDR3 DNA reads TGTGCCAGCAGTTACACGACAGGGGCGGACTATGGCTACACCTTC. Amino acids: CASSYTTGADYGYTF.